This T cell receptor (beta chain) emerged from a study of T cells in Graves' hyperthyroidism and ophthalmopathy. Whole-study results and caveats: Most clonotypes expanded in the thyroid (above 0.001) were also present in blood.

The CDR3 is 12 residues long. Germline V gives CDR1 MNHEY, CDR2 SVGEGT. V lost 10 bases to trimming and J lost 6 bases, with 13 bases between them. TCR beta CDR3 sequences were amplified from RNA transcripts. An initial round of RT-PCR targeting the TCR CDR3 relied on the HTBI primer set. TCRdb reprocessed the multiplex PCR reads via MiXCR and lists one record per CDR3 protein. The repertoire includes 250,000 to 350,000 distinct CDR3 sequences, roughly 20% of them detected once, and around two thirds sits in the top ten. Points on this clonotype: Its target is unknown.

Subjects with ophthalmopathy showed a Clinical Activity Score no lower than 3, a NOSPECS grade no lower than 4, and a duration shorter than 3 months. Clinical symptoms, serum thyroxine and TRAb, thyroid ultrasound and orbital computed tomography together formed the diagnostic basis. The source material was blood. The sequence came from a man aged 25-45 years with Graves' ophthalmopathy. The chain links TRBV6-2 or TRBV6-3 to TRBJ2-1; no reliable D call. In DNA form, the CDR3 reads TGTGCCACCACGCTGCGGCCCAATGAGCAGTTCTTC. It encodes CATTLRPNEQFF.